The clone carrying this T cell receptor beta chain has a count of ten or more. What it binds is not known. Bulk TCR library preparation followed previously described methods with listed TCR primers. TCRdb re-called the PCR reads through MiXCR, storing one row per CDR3 protein. The sample has some 89,000 distinct CDR3 sequences; approximately 24% are singletons. The data stem from a study of molecular identifiers for immune sequencing clone quantification. General study findings and limits: Over 99% of effector molecules, but under 1% in naive cells, were held by clones with more than 20 RNA copies.

Sequencing libraries of naive CD8 cells derived from approximately 20,000 to 1,000,000 sorted cells with 10%, 30% or 50% RNA. Sorting defined naive CD8 T cells as CD8+CD4-CCR7+CD45RA+. Per germline, CDR1 SGHNT and CDR2 YYREEE (reference sequence). CDR3 size: 16 residues. The ends lost 3 bases at V and 5 bases at J; junction bases unmatched: 10. The TCR comes from a human donor in good health. Some libraries in this study had Jurkat cell RNA spiked in. The sample was naive CD8+ T cells from blood, with Jurkat cell RNA spiked in. Subset denoted: FACS-sorted CD8+CD4-CCR7+CD45RA+ naive T cells. The genes are TRBV5-4 and TRBJ1-1; 10 nucleotides agree with TRBD1. CDR3 nucleotide sequence: TGTGCCAGCAGCTGGGTAATGACAGGGGGCAAAACTGAAGCTTTCTTT. Translated, it gives CASSWVMTGGKTEAFF.